This T cell receptor beta chain came from a study of CD8+ T cells in alopecia areata. Study-level information: Twice daily, treated patients received 5 to 10 mg of oral tofacitinib. The study gave tofacitinib for 6 to 18 months, then 6 months off drug.

Concerning this clone: This sample also contains other DNA sequences that code for the same CDR3.

The CDR3 totals 12 residues. The germline gives CDR1 SQVTM, CDR2 ANQGSEA. V gave up 1 base and J gave up 6 bases, with 9 bases separating them. Sequencing templates came from extracted RNA that was reverse transcribed into cDNA. Clones were sequenced by immunoSEQ multiplex PCR, and TCRdb holds only the in-frame ones, with some missing. The data contain 150,000 to 160,000 clones, 50% to 65% of them singletons. Sequences were derived from CD8+ T cells sorted from blood, sampled at week 0. This chain links TRBV29-1 with TRBJ1-2, with D tentatively TRBD1 (5 bases). The TCR was taken from a human donor with alopecia areata. CDR3 nucleotides: TGCAGCGTTGAAGGGCAGGGTGATGGCTACACCTTC. This gives the protein CSVEGQGDGYTF.